These 17 T cell receptor beta chains came from one sample sequenced in a study of regulatory T cells in long-lasting Graves disease. Time point here: newly diagnosed GD, antithyroid drugs for less than 3 months. The TCR library used RNA extracted from PBMCs. Combining iRepertoire HTBI primers with Arm-PCR of CDR3 regions, the authors built TCR beta libraries. Each CDR3 protein is one row after TCRdb ran MiXCR on the multiplex PCR reads. The table shows under 300,000 distinct CDR3 sequences, with about 19% occurring only once. Sequenced here: peripheral blood mononuclear cells (PBMCs), sampled at new diagnosis, from a patient treated with antithyroid drugs. The receptors shown here come from a female donor with Graves disease.

The V gene is TRBV9, the J gene TRBJ2-1, with TRBD2 identical over 11 bases. With 3 bases clipped from V and 7 bases from J, the junction kept 9 bases outside the gene matches. The germline CDR1 and CDR2 sequences are SGDLS and YYNGEE. CDR3 length: 16 amino acids. In DNA, the CDR3 is TGTGCCAGCAGCGAACAACTAGCGGGAGTTGGAAATGAGCAGTTCTTC. This gives the protein CASSEQLAGVGNEQFF.

The table lists this clonotype with many counts. The rearrangement uses TRBV18 and TRBJ1-1, with a tentative D call TRBD1 (6 bases). The CDR3 totals 14 residues. The V gene lost 3 bases and the J gene lost 2 bases, with 10 bases spanning the gap. The germline CDR1 and CDR2 sequences are KGHSH and LQKENI. CDR3 sequence: CASSPAGANTEAFF. CDR3 sequence (DNA): TGTGCCAGCTCACCCGCGGGGGCTAACACTGAAGCTTTCTTT. The variable domain in full, with the rest retrieved from reference TRBV18 and TRBJ1-1, is NAGVMQNPRHLVRRRGQEARLRCSPMKGHSHVYWYRQLPEEGLKFMVYLQKENIIDESGMPKERFSAEFPKEGPSILRIQQVVRGDSAAYFCASSPAGANTEAFFGQGTRLTVV.

At least ten counts were recorded for this clonotype. V gene TRBV12-3 or TRBV12-4 combines with J gene TRBJ2-1, with TRBD2 identical over 9 bases. The V gene end was trimmed by 4 bases and the J gene end by 9 bases; junction bases not matched to a gene: 22. CDR3 length equals 19 residues. The CDR3 DNA is TGTGCCAGCAGTTCAGAGGGGGGCAGGGGACTAGCCAAAAAGGGTGAGCAGTTCTTC. Protein: CASSSEGGRGLAKKGEQFF.

This clonotype was picked up a small number of times. This chain links TRBV19 with TRBJ2-7, with 8 bases aligning to TRBD2. The CDR3 spans 15 residues. V gave up 5 bases and J gave up 2 bases; unmatched junction bases: 8. Germline V gives CDR1 LNHDA, CDR2 SQIVND (reference sequence). The CDR3 bases are TGTGCCAGTAGTGTACGACTAGCGCAAACCTACGAGCAGTACTTC. This translates into CASSVRLAQTYEQYF.

There are many counts of this clonotype. This chain uses TRBV12-3 or TRBV12-4 with TRBJ2-7; a weak D match, TRBD1 (5 bases). The CDR3 is 12 residues long. V gave up 5 bases and J gave up 4 bases, with 9 bases separating them. CDR3 sequence reads: CASSLQDYEQYF. Here the CDR3 DNA reads TGTGCCAGCAGTCTACAGGATTACGAGCAGTACTTC.

This clonotype was counted once. A far larger clone is off by one base, so a read error is likely. The CDR3 spells CASSFLLGREALF. DNA for the CDR3: TGTGCCAGCAGCTTTTTGTTGGGGAGGGAAGCTCTCTTT. The V and J genes are TRBV11-3 and TRBJ1-1; no firm D call. Germline CDR1 and CDR2: SGHNT and YENEEA. The CDR3 loop spans 13 amino acids.

This rearrangement joins TRBV10-2 to TRBJ2-7; D assignment may be TRBD1 or TRBD2 (5 bases each). CDR3 length: 12 amino acids. Germline V gene data show CDR1 as WSHSY and CDR2 as SAAADI. Trimming removed 8 bases at V and 5 bases at J, with 13 bases between. CDR3 bases: TGCGCCAGCGGTCAGGGAGTCAACGAGCAGTACTTC. It encodes CASGQGVNEQYF.

Ten or more counts support this clonotype. This rearrangement joins TRBV7-3 to TRBJ1-6; tentative D call: TRBD1 (5 bases). The V end lost 0 bases, the J end lost 3 bases, and 9 bases lay between the germline ends. This CDR3 spans 16 amino acids. CDR1 and CDR2 from the germline V gene are SGHTA and FQGTGA. The CDR3 region has the DNA TGTGCCAGCAGCTTAACGGGCAGGGACTATAATTCACCCCTCCACTTT. It codes for CASSLTGRDYNSPLHF.

The V gene is TRBV20-1, the J gene TRBJ2-5; 9 bases map to TRBD1. CDR1 is DFQATT and CDR2 is SNEGSKA in the germline V gene (reference sequence). The CDR3 is made up of 14 amino acids. V shed 1 base and J 1 base; nucleotides not matched to a gene: 1. The CDR3 here is CSARATGGQETQYF. The CDR3 coding sequence is TGCAGTGCTAGAGCGACAGGGGGCCAAGAGACCCAGTACTTC.

This clonotype was found many times. The V and J genes are TRBV7-2 and TRBJ2-7; D is possibly TRBD1 (6 bases). V lost 5 bases, J lost 4 bases, and 18 bases lay in between. Germline CDR1 SGHTA, CDR2 FQGNSA. This CDR3 contains 15 residues. The CDR3 region has the DNA TGTGCCAGCAGCACTTCCGGGACAATAATTTACGAGCAGTACTTC. It specifies CASSTSGTIIYEQYF.

This clonotype was counted at least ten times. The gene calls are TRBV20-1 and TRBJ1-1, with D maybe TRBD1 (6 bases). The CDR3 length is 11 residues. Germline V lookup: CDR1 DFQATT, CDR2 SNEGSKA (reference sequence). The V and J ends lost 6 bases and 7 bases respectively, with 12 bases between them. The CDR3 loop reads CSADSLNEAFF. CDR3 coding DNA: TGCAGTGCGGACAGTCTCAATGAAGCTTTCTTT.

This clonotype appeared many times. Here the CDR3 reads CASNPGPGKNIQYF. In nucleotides, the CDR3 is TGTGCCAGCAATCCCGGGCCCGGAAAAAACATTCAGTACTTC. The chain has TRBV2 and TRBJ2-4; no definite D call. Trimming took 7 bases from V and 4 from J, leaving 14 bases between them. CDR1 is SNHLY, CDR2 FYNNEI, per germline. The CDR3 runs 14 residues.

Details on this clonotype: A much larger clone lies one base from this, so it may be a read error. The chain combines TRBV6-2 or TRBV6-3 with TRBJ2-1; D is ambiguous. Germline assignment: CDR1 MNHEY and CDR2 SVGEGT. V was trimmed by 3 bases and J by 13 bases, leaving 19 bases between them. The CDR3 contains 14 residues. The CDR3 is CASSYRGWQVIQFF. As DNA, the CDR3 is TGTGCCAGCAGTTATCGTGGGTGGCAGGTCATTCAGTTCTTC.

This clonotype was picked up many times. The rearrangement joins TRBV6-9 to TRBJ2-7; tentatively, D is TRBD1 or TRBD2 (5 bases each). Per germline, CDR1 MNHGY and CDR2 SVAAGI. This CDR3 comprises 15 residues. With 3 bases removed from V and 0 bases from J, the gap between germline ends came to 12 bases. The DNA for the CDR3 is TGTGCCAGCAGTTACGGGACGTTGAGCTCCTACGAGCAGTACTTC. It is translated as CASSYGTLSSYEQYF.

The table lists this clonotype with many counts. The gene calls are TRBV7-2 and TRBJ1-5; D is perhaps TRBD1 (5 bases). The ends were cut back, 4 bases at V and 5 bases at J, with 15 bases in the middle. CDR1 and CDR2 (germline): SGHTA, FQGNSA. The length of the CDR3 is 15 residues. The CDR3 sequence is CASSSSRGTDQPQHF. DNA of the CDR3: TGTGCCAGCAGCTCGTCGCGAGGGACCGATCAGCCCCAGCATTTT.

This clonotype was counted at least ten times. The V call is TRBV28, the J call TRBJ2-1; no firm D call. In germline, CDR1 is MDHEN, CDR2 SYDVKM. The germline V and J ends were trimmed by 8 bases and 0 bases, with 5 bases remaining between them. This CDR3 has 12 residues. The CDR3 spells CASWSSYNEQFF. CDR3 coding DNA: TGTGCCAGCTGGAGCTCCTACAATGAGCAGTTCTTC.

The chain links TRBV20-1 to TRBJ2-7; 10 positions match TRBD2. Germline V CDR1 and CDR2: DFQATT, SNEGSKA (reference sequence). The CDR3 consists of 13 residues. The junction had 3 bases not matched to a gene; V was cut back by 3 bases and J by 4 bases. The CDR3 sequence: CSARTAGGYEQYF. The CDR3 region has the DNA TGCAGTGCTAGGACAGCGGGAGGGTACGAGCAGTACTTC.